This passage covers 10 T cell receptor beta chains from one sample sequenced in a study of shared clonotypes between healthy human individuals. The assay was immunoSEQ multiplex PCR, and TCRdb's table has in-frame clones only and misses some. The data hold 2 million to 3 million clones, with 93% observed a single time. Sequenced material: naive CD4+ T cells from PBMCs. Regarding subset: CD45RA+ positively selected. These receptors all stem from a man between 18 and 35 years old in good health. Some clones in this sample may be carry-over from other donors' samples.

The chain links TRBV19 to TRBJ1-1; D is ambiguous. Per the germline V gene, CDR1 is LNHDA and CDR2 is SQIVND (reference sequence). This CDR3 contains 13 residues. V dropped 6 bases and J dropped 7 bases, with 15 bases sitting between them. The CDR3 region has the DNA TGTGCCAGTAGCATGAGGGCCGTTAATGAAGCTTTCTTT. This encodes CASSMRAVNEAFF.

The V and J genes are TRBV14 and TRBJ1-6; perhaps TRBD1 as D (5 bases). V was cut by 7 bases and J by 10 bases, with 11 bases left in between. The CDR3 extends over 12 amino acids. From germline, CDR1 is SGHDN and CDR2 FVKESK. CDR3 protein: CASNSGNSPLHF. CDR3 in DNA: TGTGCCAGCAATTCAGGGAACTCACCCCTCCACTTT.

As for this clone: Other nucleotide sequences from this sample produce the same CDR3. V usage is TRBV28 and J usage is TRBJ1-5; tentative D call: TRBD1 (6 bases). Germline CDR1 is MDHEN and CDR2 is SYDVKM. CDR3 size: 14 residues. V was shortened by 5 bases and J by 8 bases, with 16 bases between the two germline ends. CDR3 sequence (DNA): TGTGCCAGCAGTCTAAGACAGGTGGAAAAGCCCCAGCATTTT. Translated: CASSLRQVEKPQHF.

The V and J genes are TRBV28 and TRBJ1-5; 8 bases align to TRBD1. The J segment lost 9 bases and the V segment lost 5 bases, leaving 12 bases of the junction unmatched. In germline, CDR1 is MDHEN, CDR2 SYDVKM. This CDR3 has 15 amino acids. The CDR3 loop is CASSLSDRESPPQHF. The CDR3 nucleotides are TGTGCCAGCAGTCTCTCGGACAGGGAATCCCCGCCCCAGCATTTT.

This chain uses TRBV4-2 with TRBJ2-7; 13 bases align to TRBD2. This CDR3 region has 15 residues. Germline V gene lookup returns CDR1 LGHNA and CDR2 YNFKEQ. With V trimmed by 5 bases and J by 2 bases, 3 bases remained unmatched. The CDR3 here is CASSYGLAGAYEQYF. CDR3 bases: TGTGCCAGCAGCTACGGACTAGCGGGAGCCTACGAGCAGTACTTC.

The CDR3: CASSQDPWAHQRGAFF. The CDR3 region has the DNA TGTGCCAGCAGCCAAGATCCGTGGGCACACCAACGGGGAGCTTTCTTT. V gene TRBV4-2 combines with J gene TRBJ1-1; D is ambiguous. Trimming took 0 bases from V and 10 from J, leaving 21 bases between them. Germline CDR1 is LGHNA and CDR2 is YNFKEQ. The CDR3 covers 16 residues.

This chain uses TRBV5-3 with TRBJ2-2; D could derive from TRBD1 or TRBD2 (5 bases each). TRBV5-3 is marked as an open reading frame, function uncertain. The CDR3 has 16 residues. V lost 8 bases and J 4 bases, leaving 21 bases between the germline ends. DNA for the CDR3: TGTGCCAGGAGGGACCTTTTGGGGCCGAGCACCGGGGAGCTGTTTTTT. Translating it yields CARRDLLGPSTGELFF.

The V and J genes are TRBV28 and TRBJ2-7, with 10 bases fitting TRBD1. Germline CDR1 reads MDHEN; CDR2 reads SYDVKM. The CDR3 has 16 amino acids. Losses at the gene ends were 4 bases for V and 2 bases for J; bases not matched to a gene: 8. Here the CDR3 reads CASSSSGTGEAYEQYF. CDR3 sequence (DNA): TGTGCCAGCAGTTCCTCCGGGACAGGGGAAGCCTACGAGCAGTACTTC.

The genes are TRBV11-3 and TRBJ2-7, with D uncertain. Germline-derived CDR1 and CDR2 are SGHNT and YENEEA. The CDR3 consists of 13 residues. V lost 1 base and J 6 bases, leaving 10 bases between the germline ends. CDR3 sequence reads: CASSLVIGAEQYF. The CDR3 nucleotides read TGTGCCAGCAGCTTAGTGATAGGTGCCGAGCAGTACTTC.

The gene calls are TRBV11-1 and TRBJ2-3; a possible D gene is TRBD2 (6 bases). Germline V gene data show CDR1 as SGHAT and CDR2 as FQDESV (reference sequence). This CDR3 is built from 15 residues. Trimming removed 5 bases at V and 2 bases at J, with 14 bases between. CDR3 amino acids: CASSPTPGLTDTQYF. The DNA for the CDR3 is TGTGCCAGCAGCCCCACACCGGGACTCACAGATACGCAGTATTTT.